This note documents a single TCR beta chain sequence. The sample belongs to a study of T cells after yellow fever vaccination. V lost 6 bases to trimming and J lost 3 bases, with 18 bases between them. The CDR3 contains 15 residues. Production of TCR cDNA was by 5'RACE template switching, which also added a universal primer site and UMIs. TCRdb recomputed calls from the 5' RACE reads with MiXCR, one row per CDR3 protein. This table holds some 340,000 distinct CDR3 sequences, approximately 11% found once. This specimen was CD4+ T cells sorted from PBMCs, taken 45 days after the yellow fever booster vaccination. The source is a man between 18 and 29 years old who received the YFV17D yellow fever vaccine. V is TRBV12-3 or TRBV12-4 and J is TRBJ2-7; D possibly corresponds to TRBD1 (5 bases). CDR3 DNA sequence: TGTGCCAGCAGCGACTCCAGGGTAGGGAACTACGAGCAGTACGTC. It translates to CASSDSRVGNYEQYV.